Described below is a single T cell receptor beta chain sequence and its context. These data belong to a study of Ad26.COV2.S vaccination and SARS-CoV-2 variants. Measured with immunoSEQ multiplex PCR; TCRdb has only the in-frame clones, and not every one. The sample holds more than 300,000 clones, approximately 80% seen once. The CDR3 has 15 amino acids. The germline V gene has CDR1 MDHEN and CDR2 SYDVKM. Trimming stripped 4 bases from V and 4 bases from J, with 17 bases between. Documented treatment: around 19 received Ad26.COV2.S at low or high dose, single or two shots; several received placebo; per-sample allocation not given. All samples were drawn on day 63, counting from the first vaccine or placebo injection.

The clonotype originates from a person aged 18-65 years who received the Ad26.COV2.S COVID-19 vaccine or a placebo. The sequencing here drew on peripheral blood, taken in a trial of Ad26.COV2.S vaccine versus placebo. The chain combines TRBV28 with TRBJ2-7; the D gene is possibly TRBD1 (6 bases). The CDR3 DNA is TGTGCCAGCAGTTACGGACCCGGGACAAGTTACGAGCAGTACTTC. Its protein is CASSYGPGTSYEQYF. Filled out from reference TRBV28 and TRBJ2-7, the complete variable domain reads DVKVTQSSRYLVKRTGEKVFLECVQDMDHENMFWYRQDPGLGLRLIYFSYDVKMKEKGDIPEGYSVSREKKERFSLILESASTNQTSMYLCASSYGPGTSYEQYFGPGTRLTVT.